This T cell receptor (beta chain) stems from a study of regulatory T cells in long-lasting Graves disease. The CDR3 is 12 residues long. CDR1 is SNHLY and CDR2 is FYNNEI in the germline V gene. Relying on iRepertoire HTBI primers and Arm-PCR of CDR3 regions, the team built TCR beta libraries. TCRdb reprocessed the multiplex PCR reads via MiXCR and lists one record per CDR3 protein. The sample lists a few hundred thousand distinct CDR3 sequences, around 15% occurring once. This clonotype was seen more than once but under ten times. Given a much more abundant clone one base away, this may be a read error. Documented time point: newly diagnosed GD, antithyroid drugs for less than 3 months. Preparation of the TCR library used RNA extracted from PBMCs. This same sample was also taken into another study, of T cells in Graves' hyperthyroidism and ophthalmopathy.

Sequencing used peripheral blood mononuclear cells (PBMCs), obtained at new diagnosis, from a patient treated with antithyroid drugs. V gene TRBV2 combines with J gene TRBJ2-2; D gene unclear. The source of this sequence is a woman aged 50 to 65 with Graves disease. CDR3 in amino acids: CACRFNTGELFF. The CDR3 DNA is TGTGCCTGCAGGTTTAACACCGGGGAGCTGTTTTTT. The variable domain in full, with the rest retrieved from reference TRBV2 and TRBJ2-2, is EPEVTQTPSHQVTQMGQEVILRCVPISNHLYFYWYRQILGQKVEFLVSFYNNEISEKSEIFDDQFSVERPDGSNFTLKIRSTKLEDSAMYFCACRFNTGELFFGEGSRLTVL.